This T cell receptor (beta chain) comes out of a study of vaccination and CD4 T cells after COVID-19. Turning to the study itself: Investigators stimulated cells with overlapping spike peptides drawn from SARS-CoV-2, HCoV-NL63, HCoV-OC43 and HCoV-229E. The control cultures got either a CEFX pool, an HIV-1 Nef pool, or no peptide at all.

With the Oncomine TCR Beta short-read assay, DNA from cultured CD4+ T cells was sequenced. Cultured CD4+ T cells yielded the extracted genomic DNA. TCRdb re-called the PCR reads with MiXCR, one entry per CDR3 protein. The sample has approximately 11,000 distinct CDR3 sequences; about 38% are singletons. Notes on this clonotype: Antigen: not known.

Sample treatment: roughly 10-day PBMC culture with coronavirus spike peptide pools or control peptides (ViraFEST assay). Via ViraFEST, peptide pools expanded antigen-specific T cells before TCR sequencing. The V gene's germline CDR1 is DFQATT and CDR2 SNEGSKA (reference sequence). V was clipped by 4 bases and J by 7 bases, with 8 bases between them. The CDR3 is 11 residues long. Material: cultured CD4+ T cells from blood. The receptor was derived from a human donor with COVID-19. The chain is built from TRBV20-1 and TRBJ2-1, with unresolved D. The CDR3 spells CSATPDNEQFF. In DNA, the CDR3 is TGCAGTGCTACCCCTGATAATGAGCAGTTCTTC.